This T cell receptor beta chain originates from a study of T cell responses to AZD1222 COVID-19 vaccine. Clones were read by immunoSEQ multiplex PCR, and TCRdb kept only the in-frame ones, dropping some. The sample has approximately 27,000 clones, 75% to 90% seen once; the top ten hold about 1.2%. Study-level findings and limits: The sample set comprised mostly white British donors with more females, and clonal diversity was possibly underestimated. Once two AZD1222 doses were given, Spike-specific TCR breadth and depth went up. Baseline seropositives among AZD1222 recipients totaled only six or seven.

As for this clone: The antigen remains unidentified.

Germline CDR1 reads SGDLS; CDR2 reads YYNGEE. V shed 0 bases and J shed 0 bases, with 8 bases lying between them. The CDR3 runs 15 residues. This sequence joins TRBV9 and TRBJ2-3; the D gene is possibly TRBD1 (6 bases). The sequence derives from an adult in good health. The specimen comprised peripheral blood, sampled on day 0 of AZD1222 vaccination. CDR3 nucleotide sequence: TGTGCCAGCAGCGTAGGGGACACGAGCACAGATACGCAGTATTTT. This gives the protein CASSVGDTSTDTQYF. Combining the CDR3 with reference TRBV9 and TRBJ2-3 gives the whole variable domain DSGVTQTPKHLITATGQRVTLRCSPRSGDLSVYWYQQSLDQGLQFLIQYYNGEERAKGNILERFSAQQFPDLHSELNLSSLELGDSALYFCASSVGDTSTDTQYFGPGTRLTVL.